Listed below are T cell receptor beta chains from one sample, sequenced in a study of Graves' ophthalmopathy and Graves' hyperthyroidism. TCRdb reanalysed the multiplex PCR reads using MiXCR and keeps one entry per CDR3 protein. The table has roughly 400,000 distinct CDR3 sequences, about 18% seen once; the top ten hold 2.4%. The sequenced material came from peripheral blood. The origin of the receptors is an adult woman with stable Graves' hyperthyroidism. The CDR3 runs from the conserved cysteine through the conserved F or W. The D gene is left open where the match is weak. The size field is filled for only some rows; it gives once, few, many or a size class.

clone_size | j_call | v_call | d_call | cdr3_nt | cdr3_aa
once | TRBJ2-7 | TRBV6-1 | TRBD1 | TGTGCCAGCAGAGAGGTCGGGACAGGGGTCCCCTACGAGCAGTACTTC | CASREVGTGVPYEQYF
many | TRBJ1-1 | TRBV2 | NA | TGTGCCAGCAGGCTAAACTGGGGTACTGAAGCTTTCTTT | CASRLNWGTEAFF
many | TRBJ2-7 | TRBV11-3 | NA | TGTGCCAGCAGCTTGGGGCAGGGAACCCACGAGCAGTACTTC | CASSLGQGTHEQYF
NA | TRBJ1-2 | TRBV27 | TRBD1 | TGTGCCAGCGGTTATACAGGGGGCGTTGGGGGCTACACCTTC | CASGYTGGVGGYTF
NA | TRBJ2-7 | TRBV27 | NA | TGTGCCAGCAGTTCTAGTGTGGGGGCCGAGCAGTACTTC | CASSSSVGAEQYF
many | TRBJ2-2 | TRBV12-3/TRBV12-4 | NA | TGTGCTGACCTGCGGGGTGACCTATCCACCGGGGAGCTGTTTTTT | CADLRGDLSTGELFF
NA | TRBJ2-7 | TRBV20-1 | NA | TGCAGTGCTAGATTTCCGGGGAGGTCGGACGAGCAGTACTTC | CSARFPGRSDEQYF
NA | TRBJ2-5 | TRBV28 | NA | TGCGCCAGCAGTTTGCAGGGGGGACTAGGTGGGGAGACCCAGTACTTC | CASSLQGGLGGETQYF
many | TRBJ1-5 | TRBV7-2 | NA | TGTGCCAGCAGCGCCTCCGGGACACCAAATCAGCCCCAGCATTTT | CASSASGTPNQPQHF
many | TRBJ2-7 | TRBV19 | NA | TGTGCCAGTAGTACTTCTTACTCGGTGTACGTGAGGGAGCAGTACTTC | CASSTSYSVYVREQYF
many | TRBJ1-1 | TRBV5-1 | NA | TGCGCCAGCAGCTTAATCGCCAGGGGCCCCACTGAAGCTTTCTTT | CASSLIARGPTEAFF
many | TRBJ1-5 | TRBV12-3/TRBV12-4 | NA | TGTGCCAGCAGCCAACAGTGGGGCAATCAGCCCCAGCATTTT | CASSQQWGNQPQHF
many | TRBJ2-5 | TRBV12-3/TRBV12-4 | NA | TGTGCCAGCAGTTCCTTCTTATCGGCGGAGGCCCAGTACTTC | CASSSFLSAEAQYF
NA | TRBJ2-7 | TRBV6-1 | NA | TGTGCCAGCAGTGAGACTACTATTACCTACGAGCAGTACTTC | CASSETTITYEQYF
many | TRBJ1-1 | TRBV7-8 | NA | TGTGCCAGCACCAAGATGGGGGTCGACACTGAAGCTTTCTTT | CASTKMGVDTEAFF
many | TRBJ1-6 | TRBV12-3/TRBV12-4 | TRBD1 | TGTGCCAGCAGTACAGGGGGCTCTTATAATTCACCCCTCCACTTT | CASSTGGSYNSPLHF
many | TRBJ1-6 | TRBV11-3 | NA | TGTGCCAGCAGTTATGTTTTGCGGGGGGATTCACCCCTCCACTTT | CASSYVLRGDSPLHF
many | TRBJ2-7 | TRBV7-2 | TRBD2 | TGTGCCAGCAGCTTAGCCCCACCGGGGGGTGGCTACGAGCAGTACTTC | CASSLAPPGGGYEQYF
many | TRBJ2-7 | TRBV7-2 | TRBD2 | TGTGCCAGCAGATCACCGGGACTAGCGGGAGGACGCTACGAGCAGTACTTC | CASRSPGLAGGRYEQYF
few | TRBJ2-2 | TRBV4-3 | TRBD2 | TGCGCCAGCAGCCCCAATTTAAGGACTAGCGGGAGGGACCGGGACACCGGGGAGCTGTTTTTT | CASSPNLRTSGRDRDTGELFF
many | TRBJ2-7 | TRBV28 | NA | TGTGCCAGCAGCCAAGTTACCGACGAGCAGTACTTC | CASSQVTDEQYF
many | TRBJ2-2 | TRBV11-2 | NA | TGTGCCAGCAGCTTACAAGTAACCGGGGAGCTGTTTTTT | CASSLQVTGELFF
few | TRBJ2-5 | TRBV19 | NA | TGTGCCAGTAGTCCCACCCAGGGGGGGGAGACCCAGTACTTC | CASSPTQGGETQYF
many | TRBJ2-7 | TRBV20-1 | NA | TGCAGTTGGCGGGACTTTAGGATGGGCGAGCAGTACTTC | CSWRDFRMGEQYF
many | TRBJ1-2 | TRBV29-1 | TRBD1 | TGCAGCGTTGAAGGGACAGGGCATGGCTACACCTTC | CSVEGTGHGYTF
many | TRBJ2-7 | TRBV5-1 | TRBD1 | TGCGCCAGCAGCCTCCTGAACCCAGGGGGCTCCTACGAGCAGTACTTC | CASSLLNPGGSYEQYF
NA | TRBJ2-3 | TRBV30 | TRBD2 | TGTGCCTGGAGTCCCGGCGCGGGAGGCACAGATACGCAGTATTTT | CAWSPGAGGTDTQYF
NA | TRBJ1-1 | TRBV7-2 | TRBD1 | TGTGCCAGCAGCTTGGACAGGGCCGGGGCTTTCTTT | CASSLDRAGAFF
few | TRBJ2-5 | TRBV19 | NA | TGTGCCAGTAGTATAGATCTGGCAGGGGGGCAAGAGACCCAGTACTTC | CASSIDLAGGQETQYF
many | TRBJ2-3 | TRBV3-1 | NA | TGTGCCAGCAGCCATCTCTCCAGCGTAGACACAGATACGCAGTATTTT | CASSHLSSVDTDTQYF
NA | TRBJ2-2 | TRBV30 | NA | TGTGCCTGGACTCCCACGGGCACCGGGGAGCTGTTTTTT | CAWTPTGTGELFF